One sample yielded the 22 T cell receptor beta chains listed below, sequenced in a study of molecular identifiers for immune sequencing clone quantification. Using its own MiXCR run on the PCR reads, TCRdb lists one record per CDR3 protein. There are approximately 590,000 distinct CDR3 sequences in the sample; less than 30% occur only once, and 0.78% lies in the top ten. Specimen: naive CD8+ T cells from blood, with Jurkat cell RNA spiked in. Subset reported: FACS-sorted CD8+CD4-CCR7+CD45RA+ naive T cells. All receptors come from a human donor in good health. Some libraries in this study had Jurkat cell RNA spiked in.

This clonotype was detected many times. This sequence joins TRBV5-5 and TRBJ2-5; D not certain. Looked up from germline, CDR1 is SGHKS and CDR2 is YYEKEE (reference sequence). V was clipped by 4 bases and J by 2 bases, with 15 bases between them. The CDR3 spans 15 residues. The CDR3 bases are TGTGCCAGCAGCCTCCATACCCCAGGACAAGAGACCCAGTACTTC. Translation gives CASSLHTPGQETQYF.

This clonotype showed up just a few times. The gene calls are TRBV7-9 and TRBJ2-1; D remains unclear. V lost 2 bases, J lost 5 bases, and 16 bases lay in between. Per the germline V gene, CDR1 is SEHNR and CDR2 is FQNEAQ (reference sequence). The CDR3 covers 16 residues. The CDR3 protein is CASSLSRASPHNEQFF. The CDR3 DNA reads as TGTGCCAGCAGCTTAAGTCGGGCGTCCCCCCACAATGAGCAGTTCTTC.

This clonotype showed up just a few times. The chain combines TRBV27 with TRBJ2-7; D call uncertain. CDR1 is MNHEY, CDR2 SMNVEV, per germline (reference sequence). Trimming pared 6 bases from V and 5 bases from J, leaving 14 bases between. The CDR3 covers 13 residues. In nucleotides, the CDR3 is TGTGCCAGCAGCTGGAATGGCCCCGACGAGCAGTACTTC. Protein sequence: CASSWNGPDEQYF.

This clonotype came up a few times. This chain connects TRBV4-3 to TRBJ2-2; either TRBD1 or TRBD2 may fit D (6 bases each). Per germline, CDR1 LGHNA and CDR2 YSLEER. V gave up 0 bases and J gave up 1 base, with 12 bases separating them. This CDR3 comprises 17 residues. This CDR3 is CASSQEVGGLNTGELFF. The CDR3 DNA reads as TGCGCCAGCAGCCAAGAAGTAGGGGGACTGAACACCGGGGAGCTGTTTTTT.

This clonotype has only a few counts. The chain carries TRBV19 and TRBJ2-7; D call uncertain. The CDR3 has 12 residues. V dropped 6 bases and J dropped 2 bases, with 8 bases sitting between them. Germline values: CDR1 LNHDA, CDR2 SQIVND (reference sequence). The CDR3 DNA reads as TGTGCCAGTAGGCAGTACCCCTACGAGCAGTACTTC. This codes for CASRQYPYEQYF.

In this sample, this clonotype turned up once. Germline and junction disagree at one end, which may indicate a read error. The chain links TRBV6-5 to TRBJ2-1; no firm D call. The CDR3 covers 15 residues. Germline V CDR1 and CDR2: MNHEY, SVGAGI. The CDR3 loop reads CANSYSSGQYNEQFF. The DNA of the CDR3 is TGTGCCAACAGTTACTCGTCGGGTCAATACAATGAGCAGTTCTTC.

Ten or more counts support this clonotype. The CDR3 nucleotides are TGTGCCAGCAGCCCAGCCGGGACAGAGGCAGATACGCAGTATTTT. This encodes CASSPAGTEADTQYF. This chain joins TRBV13 and TRBJ2-3; TRBD1 matches 7 bases. V lost 5 bases and J lost 4; bases outside the gene matches: 9. CDR3 length equals 15 residues. Germline loops: CDR1 PRHDT, CDR2 FYEKMQ (reference sequence).

This chain joins TRBV20-1 and TRBJ1-5; D gene uncertain. The CDR3 runs to 19 residues. CDR1 and CDR2 from the germline V gene are DFQATT and SNEGSKA (reference sequence). V dropped 0 bases and J dropped 7 bases, with 28 bases sitting between them. The CDR3: CSARDLERMTPSVMQPQHF. The CDR3 bases are TGCAGTGCTAGAGATCTAGAGCGGATGACCCCCTCAGTCATGCAGCCCCAGCATTTT.

Here the CDR3 reads CASSYLWTPSMNTEAFF. Here the CDR3 DNA reads TGTGCCAGCAGTTACCTCTGGACACCATCGATGAACACTGAAGCTTTCTTT. V and J are TRBV6-1 and TRBJ1-1; TRBD1 might be the D (5 bases). This CDR3 is 17 amino acids long. CDR1 and CDR2 (germline): MNHNS, SASEGT. V was pared by 5 bases and J by 0 bases, with 19 bases between.

In its sample, this clonotype was seen many times. V usage is TRBV18 and J usage is TRBJ2-4, with 7 nucleotides matching TRBD2. Germline values: CDR1 KGHSH, CDR2 LQKENI. V dropped 2 bases and J dropped 0; count of bases not matched to a gene: 10. The CDR3 runs to 18 residues. CDR3 amino acids: CASSPGLADLLAKNIQYF. For the CDR3, the DNA is TGTGCCAGCTCACCAGGGCTAGCGGACCTACTAGCCAAAAACATTCAGTACTTC.

This sequence joins TRBV27 and TRBJ2-7; TRBD1 matches at 11 bases. The V gene end was trimmed by 7 bases and the J gene end by 3 bases; junction bases not matched to a gene: 8. The CDR3 loop spans 15 amino acids. Germline assignment: CDR1 MNHEY and CDR2 SMNVEV (reference sequence). The CDR3 DNA is TGTGCCAGCAAGTATGCGGACAGGGGGCTCTACGAGCAGTACTTC. It is translated as CASKYADRGLYEQYF.

The V call is TRBV19, the J call TRBJ2-2; possibly TRBD2 for D (5 bases). V gave up 8 bases and J gave up 5 bases, with 21 bases separating them. The CDR3 has 16 amino acids. Germline CDR1 LNHDA, CDR2 SQIVND (reference sequence). DNA for the CDR3: TGTGCCAGTGGCCCAACGTCCGGGATTCGGACCGGGGAGCTGTTTTTT. Encoded protein: CASGPTSGIRTGELFF. The full variable domain, rest sourced from reference TRBV19 and TRBJ2-2, is DGGITQSPKYLFRKEGQNVTLSCEQNLNHDAMYWYRQDPGQGLRLIYYSQIVNDFQKGDIAEGYSVSREKKESFPLTVTSAQKNPTAFYLCASGPTSGIRTGELFFGEGSRLTVL.

This clonotype was seen only a few times. The rearrangement joins TRBV30 to TRBJ2-7; 8 bases line up with TRBD1. The CDR3 has 13 residues. Per germline, CDR1 GTSNPN and CDR2 SVGIG (reference sequence). The J segment lost 1 base and the V segment lost 2 bases, leaving 1 base of the junction unmatched. The CDR3 coding sequence is TGTGCCTGGAGTCAGGGGGCTTCCTACGAGCAGTACTTC. As protein: CAWSQGASYEQYF.

The genes are TRBV13 and TRBJ1-4, with D hard to call. This CDR3 has 16 amino acids. CDR1 and CDR2 from the germline V gene are PRHDT and FYEKMQ (reference sequence). Trimming cost V 5 bases and J 2 bases, with 15 bases left between them. The CDR3 reads CASSQNPAFTNEKLFF. CDR3 coding DNA: TGTGCCAGCAGCCAGAACCCAGCCTTCACTAATGAAAAACTGTTTTTT.

V is TRBV28 and J is TRBJ2-2; no clear D. The CDR3 consists of 12 residues. Trimming left V 8 bases short and J 0 bases short, with 4 bases between. Germline-derived CDR1 and CDR2 are MDHEN and SYDVKM. The CDR3 DNA reads as TGTGCCAGCGTCCCGAACACCGGGGAGCTGTTTTTT. This sequence encodes CASVPNTGELFF. Variable domain in full (rest from reference TRBV28 and TRBJ2-2): DVKVTQSSRYLVKRTGEKVFLECVQDMDHENMFWYRQDPGLGLRLIYFSYDVKMKEKGDIPEGYSVSREKKERFSLILESASTNQTSMYLCASVPNTGELFFGEGSRLTVL.

DNA for the CDR3: TGTGCCAGCAGTTACTCAACAGGGGTGAGCTCCTATAATTCACCCCTCCACTTT. This gives the protein CASSYSTGVSSYNSPLHF. This chain uses TRBV6-5 with TRBJ1-6, with 7 bases fitting TRBD1. J was trimmed by 0 bases and V by 0 bases; bases with no gene match: 5. The length of the CDR3 is 18 residues. Germline values: CDR1 MNHEY, CDR2 SVGAGI.

In its sample, this clonotype was seen many times. The rearrangement joins TRBV28 to TRBJ2-1, with 10 bases that match TRBD2. CDR1 and CDR2 from the germline V gene are MDHEN and SYDVKM. This CDR3 spans 17 amino acids. Germline trimming cut 4 bases from V and 0 bases from J; bases unmatched to any gene: 6. The CDR3 loop is CASSSGLAVSSYNEQFF. In nucleotides, the CDR3 is TGTGCCAGCAGTTCAGGACTAGCGGTGAGCTCCTACAATGAGCAGTTCTTC.

The genes are TRBV6-5 and TRBJ2-7; weak D call: TRBD1 (5 bases). V dropped 0 bases and J dropped 5 bases, with 8 bases sitting between them. Germline V CDR1 and CDR2: MNHEY, SVGAGI. CDR3 length: 13 residues. In nucleotides, the CDR3 is TGTGCCAGCAGTTACTCTGGCAGGGACGAGCAGTACTTC. Amino acids: CASSYSGRDEQYF.

This clonotype was detected ten times or more. The CDR3 nucleotides read TGTGCCAGCAGTCCCGGGGTAGTCGGAGATACGCAGTATTTT. This translates into CASSPGVVGDTQYF. The chain is built from TRBV2 and TRBJ2-3; D is possibly TRBD2 (5 bases). Germline V CDR1 and CDR2: SNHLY, FYNNEI. This CDR3 comprises 14 residues. V lost 5 bases, J lost 5 bases, and 14 bases lay in between.

The V gene is TRBV7-8, the J gene TRBJ1-1; TRBD1 is a possible D gene (6 bases). CDR3 length equals 15 residues. Germline CDR1 and CDR2: SGHVS and FQNEAQ. Trimming stripped 5 bases from V and 10 bases from J, with 23 bases between. The CDR3 loop is CASSHRQDGKKGAFF. The CDR3 nucleotides read TGTGCCAGCAGCCATAGACAGGACGGTAAAAAGGGAGCTTTCTTT.

This clonotype was seen many times. CDR3 in DNA: TGTGCCAGCAGCTTTACGGTTACGGCGGTCACAGATACGCAGTATTTT. Translation gives CASSFTVTAVTDTQYF. The rearrangement links TRBV7-2 to TRBJ2-3; D gene unclear. The CDR3 is 16 residues long. The V end was cut by 3 bases, the J end by 2 bases, with 15 bases between. Germline-derived CDR1 and CDR2 are SGHTA and FQGNSA.

This chain joins TRBV4-3 and TRBJ1-4; D gene ambiguous. Germline CDR1 is LGHNA and CDR2 is YSLEER. The CDR3 is made up of 16 amino acids. Deletions cut 3 bases from V and 7 bases from J, with 18 bases between. The DNA of the CDR3 is TGCGCCAGCAGCCAGGGAGGCGGTAATTGGGTTGAAAAACTGTTTTTT. Translating it yields CASSQGGGNWVEKLFF.